The 21 T cell receptor beta chains below all came from one sample that was sequenced in a study of T cell clones after liver transplantation. The data were produced by immunoSEQ multiplex PCR, yet TCRdb's version contains in-frame clones alone and is incomplete. Altogether around 110,000 clones are present, 75% to 95% being singletons, with the ten largest covering around 0.83%. The sample consisted of CD4+ T cells from blood, taken 12 months after liver transplant. Receptors were obtained from a human patient who received a liver transplant. Certain T cells may be donor cells from the graft.

The chain employs TRBV19 and TRBJ2-5; 11 nucleotides align to TRBD2. V was clipped by 2 bases and J by 7 bases; unmatched bases: 3. The germline CDR1 and CDR2 sequences are LNHDA and SQIVND (reference sequence). There are 14 residues in the CDR3. CDR3 DNA sequence: TGTGCCAGTAGTATACTAGCGGGAGGAGGGACCCAGTACTTC. The encoded protein is CASSILAGGGTQYF.

The genes are TRBV11-2 and TRBJ2-7; unclear D gene. Germline assignment: CDR1 SGHAT and CDR2 FQNNGV. V was trimmed by 6 bases and J by 4 bases, leaving 7 bases between them. CDR3 length: 11 residues. CDR3 residues: CASSYRYEQYF. The DNA for the CDR3 is TGTGCCAGCAGTTACAGATACGAGCAGTACTTC.

The gene calls are TRBV25-1 and TRBJ2-7; a possible D gene is TRBD2 (5 bases). The germline V gene encodes CDR1 MGHDK and CDR2 SYGVNS. V lost 4 bases and J lost 2, with 12 bases in between. The CDR3 has 14 residues. The CDR3 DNA reads as TGTGCCAGCAGTGGACCGGGATACACCTACGAGCAGTACTTC. It is translated as CASSGPGYTYEQYF.

The rearrangement joins TRBV5-1 to TRBJ2-2; D is unclear. Germline V gives CDR1 SGHRS, CDR2 YFSETQ. Trimming left V 1 base short and J 0 bases short, with 10 bases between. This CDR3 comprises 16 residues. The CDR3 loop reads CASSLFTASNTGELFF. The CDR3 coding sequence is TGCGCCAGCAGCTTGTTTACAGCCTCGAACACCGGGGAGCTGTTTTTT.

This chain connects TRBV7-2 to TRBJ2-6; D tentatively reads TRBD1 or TRBD2 (5 bases each). The CDR3 extends over 13 amino acids. Germline V gives CDR1 SGHTA, CDR2 FQGNSA. Trimming stripped 3 bases from V and 8 bases from J, with 8 bases between. The CDR3 region has the DNA TGTGCCAGCAGCTTCGGGGCGTCCAACGTCCTGACTTTC. Its translation: CASSFGASNVLTF.

V is TRBV4-1 and J is TRBJ2-7; 13 nucleotides align to TRBD2. This CDR3 is built from 16 residues. CDR1 and CDR2 (germline): MGHRA, YSYEKL. Losses at the gene ends were 2 bases for V and 4 bases for J; bases not matched to a gene: 5. CDR3 sequence (DNA): TGCGCCAGCAGCCAACAAGGACTAGCGGGAGATTACGAGCAGTACTTC. This translates into CASSQQGLAGDYEQYF.

As DNA, the CDR3 is TGTGCCAGCTTAGCGGGAGGGTTCCGCGGAAGGGCGGAGACCCAGTACTTC. Protein product: CASLAGGFRGRAETQYF. This chain uses TRBV5-6 with TRBJ2-5, with 11 bases matching TRBD2. CDR1 and CDR2 (germline): SGHDT, YYEEEE. CDR3 size: 17 residues. Trimming at V came to 7 bases and at J to 5 bases, leaving 16 bases not matched to a gene.

The chain employs TRBV12-5 and TRBJ2-1, with 15 bases lining up with TRBD2. CDR3 length: 15 amino acids. Germline V gene sequence: CDR1 LGHNT, CDR2 FRNRAP. V was clipped by 6 bases and J by 7 bases; unmatched bases: 4. In nucleotides, the CDR3 is TGTGCTAGTGGCAAGGGACTAGCGGGAGGTAATGAGCAGTTCTTC. Translation gives CASGKGLAGGNEQFF.

J is TRBJ2-7 and V is TRBV15, with 11 bases aligning to TRBD1. The CDR3 length is 15 residues. Per germline, CDR1 LNHNV and CDR2 YYDKDF (reference sequence). J was trimmed by 5 bases and V by 4 bases; bases with no gene match: 7. This chain's CDR3 is CATSKDRGLFDEQYF. CDR3 DNA sequence: TGTGCCACCAGCAAGGACAGGGGGCTCTTTGACGAGCAGTACTTC.

The chain is built from TRBV5-4 and TRBJ2-3, with a tentative D call TRBD1 (6 bases). Germline V gene lookup returns CDR1 SGHNT and CDR2 YYREEE (reference sequence). The V and J ends lost 4 bases and 4 bases respectively, with 16 bases between them. This CDR3 is 15 amino acids long. The CDR3 region is CASSTKTKGADTQYF. The CDR3, as DNA: TGTGCCAGCAGCACTAAAACCAAGGGGGCAGATACGCAGTATTTT.

The J gene is TRBJ2-2, the V gene TRBV9; 7 nucleotides agree with TRBD1. V trimming: 2 bases; J trimming: 9 bases; junction bases outside the gene matches: 13. The CDR3 runs to 16 residues. The germline gives CDR1 SGDLS, CDR2 YYNGEE. CDR3 in amino acids: CASSVGGTGAERELFF. Written as DNA, the CDR3 is TGTGCCAGCAGCGTTGGTGGAACAGGGGCTGAGCGGGAGCTGTTTTTT. Using reference TRBV9 and TRBJ2-2 for the parts outside the CDR3, the full variable domain is DSGVTQTPKHLITATGQRVTLRCSPRSGDLSVYWYQQSLDQGLQFLIQYYNGEERAKGNILERFSAQQFPDLHSELNLSSLELGDSALYFCASSVGGTGAERELFFGEGSRLTVL.

The genes are TRBV4-1 and TRBJ2-7, with D tentatively TRBD2 (5 bases). CDR3 length: 13 residues. CDR1 is MGHRA and CDR2 is YSYEKL in the germline V gene. V was shortened by 3 bases and J by 12 bases, with 18 bases between the two germline ends. The CDR3 coding sequence is TGCGCCAGCAGCCATAGCACTGACGGGATCATGTACTTC. Amino acids: CASSHSTDGIMYF.

V gene TRBV5-1 combines with J gene TRBJ2-7, with a weak D call TRBD2 (5 bases). The CDR3 is made up of 15 amino acids. Deletions cut 0 bases from V and 0 bases from J, with 10 bases between. Germline values: CDR1 SGHRS, CDR2 YFSETQ. The CDR3 is CASSLGGSGSYEQYF. In DNA form, the CDR3 reads TGCGCCAGCAGCTTGGGCGGCAGCGGCTCCTACGAGCAGTACTTC.

The chain couples TRBV28 to TRBJ2-3; D is perhaps TRBD1 (6 bases). Germline loops: CDR1 MDHEN, CDR2 SYDVKM. There are 16 residues in the CDR3. V lost 0 bases, J lost 1 base, and 11 bases lay in between. The CDR3 DNA follows: TGTGCCAGCAGTTTATGGGGGGCGCGGGGCACAGATACGCAGTATTTT. Translation gives CASSLWGARGTDTQYF. The full variable domain, its missing parts supplied by reference TRBV28 and TRBJ2-3, is DVKVTQSSRYLVKRTGEKVFLECVQDMDHENMFWYRQDPGLGLRLIYFSYDVKMKEKGDIPEGYSVSREKKERFSLILESASTNQTSMYLCASSLWGARGTDTQYFGPGTRLTVL.

CDR3 nucleotide sequence: TGTGCCAGCAGTTTCCGGGACCCGAGCTCCTACGAGCAGTACTTC. It codes for CASSFRDPSSYEQYF. The chain has TRBV6-6 and TRBJ2-7, with D perhaps being TRBD1 or TRBD2 (5 bases each). The CDR3 length is 15 residues. V lost 4 bases and J lost 0, with 13 bases in between. Per germline, CDR1 MNHNY and CDR2 SVGAGI (reference sequence).

J is TRBJ2-7 and V is TRBV19; D perhaps matches TRBD1 (6 bases). Germline assignment: CDR1 LNHDA and CDR2 SQIVND (reference sequence). The CDR3 loop spans 17 amino acids. Trimming cost V 3 bases and J 3 bases, with 21 bases left between them. The CDR3 here is CASSIPDRPAPYYEQYF. The CDR3 bases are TGTGCCAGTAGTATTCCGGACAGACCAGCACCTTACTACGAGCAGTACTTC.

The chain uses TRBV6-5 and TRBJ2-2; 10 nucleotides line up with TRBD1. V shed 6 bases, J shed 1 base, and the junction held 2 bases outside the gene matches. Looked up from germline, CDR1 is MNHEY and CDR2 is SVGAGI. There are 15 residues in the CDR3. In nucleotides, the CDR3 is TGTGCCAGCAGACGGGACAGGGGGAACACCGGGGAGCTGTTTTTT. Translation gives CASRRDRGNTGELFF.

V usage is TRBV11-3 and J usage is TRBJ2-3; D might be TRBD2 (6 bases). V was clipped by 4 bases and J by 0 bases, with 11 bases between them. CDR3 length equals 15 residues. The germline CDR1 and CDR2 sequences are SGHNT and YENEEA. This CDR3 is CASSSRDDSTDTQYF. The CDR3 DNA follows: TGTGCCAGCAGCTCGCGGGACGACAGCACAGATACGCAGTATTTT.

The sample holds a few counts of this clone. The rearrangement joins TRBV29-1 to TRBJ2-1; D unclear. The length of the CDR3 is 11 residues. Between the trimmed V and J ends, which lost 7 bases and 7 bases, there was a span of 11 bases. CDR1 is SQVTM and CDR2 is ANQGSEA in the germline V gene. CDR3 DNA: TGCAGCGCCGGTGGGGTGAATGAGCAGTTCTTC. This sequence encodes CSAGGVNEQFF.

Only a few counts were recorded for this clone. This rearrangement joins TRBV10-3 to TRBJ2-1; 7 nucleotides align to TRBD2. V dropped 6 bases and J dropped 7; count of bases not matched to a gene: 9. The CDR3 sequence is 14 residues long. Germline-derived CDR1 and CDR2 are ENHRY and SYGVKD. This CDR3 is CAIRGTKAPNEQFF. The CDR3 bases are TGTGCCATCAGGGGGACTAAAGCCCCTAATGAGCAGTTCTTC.

The gene calls are TRBV18 and TRBJ2-7; possible D gene TRBD1, 5 bases. Trimming stripped 0 bases from V and 2 bases from J, with 8 bases between. Germline V lookup: CDR1 KGHSH, CDR2 LQKENI. This CDR3 comprises 14 residues. This CDR3 reads CASSPPGLTYEQYF. The CDR3 bases are TGTGCCAGCTCACCACCGGGGCTGACCTACGAGCAGTACTTC.